Each of the 11 T cell receptor beta chains below was sequenced from the same sample in a study of blood T cells in healthy people across ages. Sample-barcoded 5' priming and a J-beta primer mix drove a second PCR of roughly 7 to 11 cycles. TCRdb redid the calling of the 5' RACE reads with MiXCR, one entry per CDR3 protein. The data show under 1,100,000 distinct CDR3 sequences, about 23% seen once. These data were likewise used in another study, on T cells of mothers and their children.

The sequenced sample was blood. These receptors were collected from a girl aged 2 to 10 in good health.

This chain's CDR3 is CASSLNDPSYQETQYF. In DNA, the CDR3 is TGTGCCAGCAGTTTGAATGACCCATCGTACCAAGAGACCCAGTACTTC. The chain is built from TRBV28 and TRBJ2-5; no clear D gene. The V gene's germline CDR1 is MDHEN and CDR2 SYDVKM. This CDR3 comprises 16 residues. The germline V and J ends were trimmed by 3 bases and 0 bases, with 14 bases remaining between them.

There are a few counts of this clonotype. The V call is TRBV7-2, the J call TRBJ1-4; D remains ambiguous. This CDR3 spans 14 amino acids. The V end lost 1 base, the J end lost 8 bases, and 11 bases lay between the germline ends. Germline V lookup: CDR1 SGHTA, CDR2 FQGNSA. The CDR3 region has the DNA TGTGCCAGCAGCTTAGAGCCGGAGGACGAAAAACTGTTTTTT. This gives the protein CASSLEPEDEKLFF. Complete variable domain (other parts from reference TRBV7-2 and TRBJ1-4): GAGVSQSPSNKVTEKGKDVELRCDPISGHTALYWYRQSLGQGLEFLIYFQGNSAPDKSGLPSDRFSAERTGGSVSTLTIQRTQQEDSAVYLCASSLEPEDEKLFFGSGTQLSVL.

This clonotype showed up just a few times. The J gene is TRBJ2-5, the V gene TRBV4-1; 10 bases map to TRBD1. This CDR3 is 18 amino acids long. Germline lookup yields CDR1 MGHRA and CDR2 YSYEKL. V gave up 4 bases and J gave up 4 bases; unmatched junction bases: 15. Here the CDR3 DNA reads TGCGCCAGCAGCCCTCTCCATGCGGGACAGGGGTCGAGAGAGACCCAGTACTTC. Protein sequence: CASSPLHAGQGSRETQYF.

This clonotype was observed a few times. The J gene is TRBJ2-3, the V gene TRBV11-1, with 12 bases identical to TRBD2. Germline V lookup: CDR1 SGHAT, CDR2 FQDESV (reference sequence). The CDR3 spans 16 residues. Trimming at V came to 5 bases and at J to 1 base, leaving 4 bases not matched to a gene. The CDR3 region has the DNA TGTGCCAGCAGCCCCCGGACTAGCGGGGGCACAGATACGCAGTATTTT. Its protein is CASSPRTSGGTDTQYF.

The V and J genes are TRBV11-1 and TRBJ2-7; the match to TRBD1 covers 7 bases. Germline V gene sequence: CDR1 SGHAT, CDR2 FQDESV (reference sequence). This CDR3 is 12 amino acids long. The J segment lost 8 bases and the V segment lost 3 bases, leaving 4 bases of the junction unmatched. The CDR3 DNA is TGTGCCAGCAGCTTTTCGGACAGGCAGCAGTACTTC. It encodes CASSFSDRQQYF.

A few counts support this clonotype. The chain joins TRBV4-1 to TRBJ1-6; D gene ambiguous. CDR3 length: 12 residues. CDR1 and CDR2 from the germline V gene are MGHRA and YSYEKL. V was trimmed by 1 base and J by 10 bases, leaving 5 bases between them. CDR3 residues: CASSQVDSPLHF. CDR3 bases: TGCGCCAGCAGCCAAGTAGACTCACCCCTCCACTTT.

This clonotype was recorded a few times. The V and J genes are TRBV11-2 and TRBJ2-5; 9 positions agree with TRBD2. From germline, CDR1 is SGHAT and CDR2 FQNNGV. V dropped 5 bases and J dropped 3; count of bases not matched to a gene: 7. The CDR3 consists of 15 residues. The CDR3 DNA reads TGTGCCAGCAGCCTATCTAGCGGGATCGAAGAGACCCAGTACTTC. It specifies CASSLSSGIEETQYF.

This clonotype came up a few times. The genes are TRBV20-1 and TRBJ1-4; 8 nucleotides line up with TRBD1. This CDR3 is built from 17 residues. The V gene's germline CDR1 is DFQATT and CDR2 SNEGSKA (reference sequence). The V segment lost 6 bases and the J segment 0 bases; nucleotides outside the gene matches: 12. CDR3 sequence (DNA): TGCAGTGCAAAGCCGGACAGGGATTATGCAACTAATGAAAAACTGTTTTTT. It translates to CSAKPDRDYATNEKLFF.

The chain recombines TRBV20-1 with TRBJ1-2; the D is unclear. Trimming removed 4 bases at V and 1 base at J, with 4 bases between. The CDR3 length is 11 residues. Germline CDR1 and CDR2: DFQATT and SNEGSKA (reference sequence). Written as DNA, the CDR3 is TGCAGTGCTATAATTAACTATGGCTACACCTTC. Translation: CSAIINYGYTF.

There are a few counts of this clonotype. The rearrangement links TRBV29-1 to TRBJ2-1; TRBD1 agrees at 9 bases. Germline loops: CDR1 SQVTM, CDR2 ANQGSEA. The CDR3 has 12 amino acids. The junction had 11 bases not matched to a gene; V was cut back by 8 bases and J by 12 bases. CDR3 in amino acids: CSISQGARGQFF. CDR3 bases: TGCAGCATATCACAGGGGGCGCGGGGGCAGTTCTTC.

V usage is TRBV10-3 and J usage is TRBJ2-3; D is unresolved. This CDR3 has 14 residues. V was shortened by 0 bases and J by 5 bases, with 9 bases between the two germline ends. Germline CDR1 reads ENHRY; CDR2 reads SYGVKD. DNA for the CDR3: TGTGCCATCAGTGAGTCGGCAGCTGAAGATACGCAGTATTTT. This codes for CAISESAAEDTQYF.